Sequencing of this T cell receptor beta chain was carried out in a study of Graves' ophthalmopathy and Graves' hyperthyroidism. CDR1 is SGHRS, CDR2 YFSETQ, per germline. V lost 0 bases, J lost 4 bases, and 10 bases lay in between. The CDR3 spans 15 residues. Amplified material comprised TCR beta CDR3 regions derived from RNA transcripts. The workflow started with a first-round RT-PCR run with HTBI primers and then moved on to a second-round multiplex PCR. A single record per CDR3 protein comes from TCRdb applying MiXCR to the multiplex PCR reads. Altogether under 250,000 distinct CDR3 sequences are present, about a fifth being singletons, with the ten largest covering around 40%.

Specimen: peripheral blood. The chain combines TRBV5-1 with TRBJ2-2; a possible D gene is TRBD2 (6 bases). The origin of this receptor is a woman in her 50s with Graves' ophthalmopathy. The CDR3 bases are TGCGCCAGCAGCTTGGACGGGAGAAGCACCGGGGAGCTGTTTTTT. Translation gives CASSLDGRSTGELFF. The full variable domain, its missing parts supplied by reference TRBV5-1 and TRBJ2-2, is KAGVTQTPRYLIKTRGQQVTLSCSPISGHRSVSWYQQTPGQGLQFLFEYFSETQRNKGNFPGRFSGRQFSNSRSEMNVSTLELGDSALYLCASSLDGRSTGELFFGEGSRLTVL.